Following are 14 T cell receptor beta chains from one sample sequenced in a study of cytomegalovirus exposure and HLA in healthy donors. 60 Vbeta and 13 Jbeta primers were used in PCR. Libraries were prepared by immunoSEQ multiplex PCR; TCRdb keeps only in-frame clonotypes and omits some of them. The profile shows some 200,000 clones, around 70% of them singletons. The source material was PBMCs. The source is a middle-aged man in good health and CMV-seropositive.

This chain uses TRBV9 with TRBJ2-7; D is perhaps TRBD2 (5 bases). The CDR3 runs to 13 residues. Germline loops: CDR1 SGDLS, CDR2 YYNGEE. Trimming stripped 6 bases from V and 6 bases from J, with 16 bases between. CDR3 sequence reads: CASNTGIGFEQYF. For the CDR3, the DNA is TGTGCCAGCAACACCGGGATAGGGTTCGAGCAGTACTTC.

The genes are TRBV5-6 and TRBJ2-6, with D hard to call. Trimming left V 4 bases short and J 3 bases short, with 5 bases between. The CDR3 has 13 residues. Germline-derived CDR1 and CDR2 are SGHDT and YYEEEE. The CDR3 region is CASSQVGANVLTF. DNA for the CDR3: TGTGCCAGCAGCCAGGTTGGGGCCAACGTCCTGACTTTC.

The chain links TRBV5-1 to TRBJ1-2; the D is unclear. CDR3 length: 15 amino acids. Germline V lookup: CDR1 SGHRS, CDR2 YFSETQ. The V end was cut by 2 bases, the J end by 2 bases, with 13 bases between. In DNA, the CDR3 is TGCGCCAGCAGCTTAACGACGGGGATCAACTATGGCTACACCTTC. Its translation is CASSLTTGINYGYTF.

The rearrangement joins TRBV4-1 to TRBJ2-3; D is unresolved. The CDR3 spans 14 residues. Germline V gives CDR1 MGHRA, CDR2 YSYEKL. V was shortened by 2 bases and J by 3 bases, with 9 bases between the two germline ends. The CDR3 region is CASSQPTRTDTQYF. DNA of the CDR3: TGCGCCAGCAGCCAACCCACGCGGACAGATACGCAGTATTTT.

On this clone: This same CDR3 is encoded by further DNA sequences in the sample. The genes are TRBV5-4 and TRBJ2-7; 8 bases are a match to TRBD1. The length of the CDR3 is 13 residues. The V segment lost 3 bases and the J segment 3 bases; nucleotides outside the gene matches: 2. Germline-derived CDR1 and CDR2 are SGHNT and YYREEE (reference sequence). The CDR3 DNA is TGTGCCAGCAGCTCCGGACAGGGCTACGAGCAGTACTTC. It is translated as CASSSGQGYEQYF.

V usage is TRBV4-1 and J usage is TRBJ2-7; D unclear. Germline assignment: CDR1 MGHRA and CDR2 YSYEKL. The CDR3 contains 12 residues. V gave up 3 bases and J gave up 4 bases, with 7 bases separating them. CDR3 nucleotides: TGCGCCAGCAGCCATGCGACTTACGAGCAGTACTTC. This codes for CASSHATYEQYF.

The gene calls are TRBV9 and TRBJ1-6; the match to TRBD1 covers 7 bases. CDR3 length: 14 residues. V gave up 0 bases and J gave up 7 bases; unmatched junction bases: 1. Germline CDR1 SGDLS, CDR2 YYNGEE. CDR3 bases: TGTGCCAGCAGCGTAGGGGACAGAAATTCACCCCTCCACTTT. As protein: CASSVGDRNSPLHF.

A word on this clone: One junction end disagrees with the germline gene, perhaps due to a read error. V usage is TRBV5-1 and J usage is TRBJ2-4; TRBD1 matches at 9 bases. CDR3 length: 12 amino acids. Per germline, CDR1 SGHRS and CDR2 YFSETQ. CDR3 nucleotides: TGCGCCAGCAGCACGACAGGGGGGGGGCTGAACTTC. Protein product: CASSTTGGGLNF.

The chain recombines TRBV27 with TRBJ1-2, with D maybe TRBD1 (5 bases). Germline CDR1 is MNHEY and CDR2 is SMNVEV (reference sequence). The CDR3 runs to 15 residues. Trimming left V 10 bases short and J 0 bases short, with 18 bases between. The CDR3 is CATWGGVPSNYGYTF. In nucleotides, the CDR3 is TGTGCCACCTGGGGGGGGGTTCCCTCTAACTATGGCTACACCTTC.

This clone came up a few times. V is TRBV6-5 and J is TRBJ2-1, with TRBD1 matching over 9 bases. Germline V CDR1 and CDR2: MNHEY, SVGAGI. The CDR3 totals 13 residues. V shed 6 bases and J 12 bases; nucleotides not matched to a gene: 9. The CDR3 nucleotides read TGTGCCAGCAGAACGACAGGGGGAATTAGGCAGTTCTTC. Its translation is CASRTTGGIRQFF.

The DNA for the CDR3 is TGTGCCAGTACCCCAGGGAGGACTAGCGGGACCGGGGAGCTGTTTTTT. Translated, it gives CASTPGRTSGTGELFF. The chain couples TRBV19 to TRBJ2-2; 11 bases fit TRBD2. Looked up from germline, CDR1 is LNHDA and CDR2 is SQIVND (reference sequence). This CDR3 region has 16 residues. V shed 7 bases and J 5 bases; nucleotides not matched to a gene: 9.

This chain links TRBV2 with TRBJ1-2; 7 positions agree with TRBD1. Germline trimming cut 6 bases from V and 2 bases from J; bases unmatched to any gene: 3. The CDR3 is made up of 13 amino acids. CDR1 is SNHLY and CDR2 is FYNNEI in the germline V gene. The CDR3 protein is CASSGTENYGYTF. The CDR3 region has the DNA TGTGCCAGCAGCGGGACAGAAAACTATGGCTACACCTTC.

V usage is TRBV28 and J usage is TRBJ1-6; unclear D gene. The CDR3 has 13 residues. Germline V gene lookup returns CDR1 MDHEN and CDR2 SYDVKM. V lost 11 bases and J lost 2, with 10 bases in between. The CDR3, as DNA: TGTGCCGGTCGAGACACCTATAATTCACCCCTCCACTTT. Translating gives CAGRDTYNSPLHF.

The chain recombines TRBV6-6 with TRBJ2-7; 10 nucleotides match TRBD1. The CDR3 covers 15 residues. Per germline, CDR1 MNHNY and CDR2 SVGAGI (reference sequence). J lost 6 bases, V lost 5 bases, and 10 bases had no gene match. DNA of the CDR3: TGTGCCAGCAGTATTACTCCGGGACAGGGGACCGAGCAGTACTTC. Translating gives CASSITPGQGTEQYF.